This T cell receptor beta chain was profiled in a study of T cell repertoires in cytomegalovirus infection. Study context: Recently described HLA-C-restricted plus well-studied HLA-B-restricted CMV epitopes were used. An indication of both CMV infection and matching HLA type came from public TCR beta signatures. Overall study findings and caveats: HLA-C-restricted TCR beta clonotypes specific for CMV led the ex vivo response.

Using its own MiXCR run on the reads, TCRdb lists one record per CDR3 protein. The data contain approximately 49,000 distinct CDR3 sequences, about 18% of them singletons. The CDR3 extends over 16 amino acids. Per germline, CDR1 MNHEY and CDR2 SVGAGI. Germline trimming cut 5 bases from V and 4 bases from J; bases unmatched to any gene: 7. This clonotype was counted between two and nine times. The antigen is not known. The genes are TRBV6-5 and TRBJ2-7; 14 nucleotides align to TRBD2. The sequencing here drew on CD8+ T cells from cultured PBMCs, taken from culture after CMV antigen stimulation. The receptor's source is a human donor in good health (CMV status not recorded). Some clones in this sample may be carry-over from other donors' samples. CDR3 coding DNA: TGTGCCAGCAGTCCACACAGGACTAGCGGGAGGTACGAGCAGTACTTC. Encoded protein: CASSPHRTSGRYEQYF.